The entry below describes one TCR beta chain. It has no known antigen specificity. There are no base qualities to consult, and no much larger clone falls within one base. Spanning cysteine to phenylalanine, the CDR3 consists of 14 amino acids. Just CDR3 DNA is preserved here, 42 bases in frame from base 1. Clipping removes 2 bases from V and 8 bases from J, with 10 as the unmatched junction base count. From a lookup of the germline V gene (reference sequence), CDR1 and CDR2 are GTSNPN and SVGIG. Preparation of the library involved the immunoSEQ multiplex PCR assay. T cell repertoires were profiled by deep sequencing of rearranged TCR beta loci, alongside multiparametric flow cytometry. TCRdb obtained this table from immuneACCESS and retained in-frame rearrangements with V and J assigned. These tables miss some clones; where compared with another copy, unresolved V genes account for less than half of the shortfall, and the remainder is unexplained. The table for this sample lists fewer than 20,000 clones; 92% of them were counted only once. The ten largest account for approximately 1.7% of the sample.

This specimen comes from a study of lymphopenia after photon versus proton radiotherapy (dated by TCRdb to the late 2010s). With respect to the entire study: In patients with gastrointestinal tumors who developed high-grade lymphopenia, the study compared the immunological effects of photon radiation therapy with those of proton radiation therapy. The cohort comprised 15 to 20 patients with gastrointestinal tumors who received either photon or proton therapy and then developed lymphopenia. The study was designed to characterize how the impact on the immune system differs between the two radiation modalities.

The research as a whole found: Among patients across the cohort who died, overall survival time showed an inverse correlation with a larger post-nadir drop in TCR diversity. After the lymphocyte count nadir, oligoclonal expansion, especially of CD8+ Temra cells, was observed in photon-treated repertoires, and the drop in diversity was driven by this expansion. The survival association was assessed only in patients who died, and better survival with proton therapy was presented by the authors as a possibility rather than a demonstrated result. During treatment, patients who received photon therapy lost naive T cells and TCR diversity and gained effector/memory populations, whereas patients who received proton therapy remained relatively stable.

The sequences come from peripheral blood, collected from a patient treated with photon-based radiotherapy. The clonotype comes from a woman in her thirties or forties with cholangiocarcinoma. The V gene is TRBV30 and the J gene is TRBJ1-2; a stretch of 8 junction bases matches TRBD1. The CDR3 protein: CAWSRGQGSGGYTF. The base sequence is TGTGCCTGGAGTCGTGGACAGGGCTCGGGCGGCTACACCTTC.